This TCR beta chain was found in a study of blood T cell repertoires in COVID-19. At the level of the study: Acute-phase and convalescent COVID-19 samples originated in the United States, Italy and Spain. The analysed material was cDNA or gDNA that came from T cells, B-cell-depleted T cells, or PBMCs.

CDR3 length: 15 amino acids. V shed 5 bases, J shed 5 bases, and the junction held 10 bases outside the gene matches. The germline CDR1 and CDR2 sequences are SGHAT and FQNNGV. Per the original methods: Amplification from reference gene primers served as the basis for estimated nucleated cell counts. TCRdb keeps only in-frame clones here, not all; method: immunoSEQ multiplex PCR. V and J calls and clone size come straight from that table; D and trimming were deduced from the DNA. Altogether 110,000 or so clones are present, approximately 84% being singletons, with the ten largest covering about 3.4%.

The receptor's source is a man aged 40-55 years with acute or convalescent COVID-19. The chain employs TRBV11-2 and TRBJ1-2, with 8 bases matching TRBD1. The sequencing input was peripheral blood. CDR3 loop: CASSPLQGAWYGYTF. The CDR3 coding sequence is TGTGCCAGCAGCCCTCTCCAGGGGGCATGGTATGGCTACACCTTC.